A single sample is the source of the 14 T cell receptor beta chains below, sequenced in a study of cytomegalovirus exposure and HLA in healthy donors. The primer mix had 60 Vbeta and 13 Jbeta primers. Libraries were prepared by immunoSEQ multiplex PCR; TCRdb keeps only in-frame clonotypes and omits some of them. This sample has over 150,000 clones; 70% to 85% occur once, and the top ten carry less than 4.5%. The material sequenced was PBMCs. These TCRs come from a woman aged 55-70 years in good health and CMV-seropositive.

This chain uses TRBV28 with TRBJ1-5; 9 bases agree with TRBD1. With V trimmed by 9 bases and J by 0 bases, 6 bases remained unmatched. The CDR3 is 15 amino acids. Looked up from germline, CDR1 is MDHEN and CDR2 is SYDVKM. CDR3 bases: TGTGCCAGTATAACAGGGGGCATTAGCAATCAGCCCCAGCATTTT. Translation: CASITGGISNQPQHF.

The V call is TRBV7-6, the J call TRBJ2-7; D possibly corresponds to TRBD2 (6 bases). There are 16 residues in the CDR3. The V end lost 0 bases, the J end lost 2 bases, and 14 bases lay between the germline ends. Germline CDR1 SGHVS, CDR2 FNYEAQ. In DNA form, the CDR3 reads TGTGCCAGCAGCTTAGCGGTCGCGGGAACGACCTACGAGCAGTACTTC. This gives the protein CASSLAVAGTTYEQYF.

This rearrangement joins TRBV11-2 to TRBJ2-2; D ambiguous. Germline V gives CDR1 SGHAT, CDR2 FQNNGV. V gave up 3 bases and J gave up 5 bases, with 13 bases separating them. The CDR3 sequence is 15 residues long. The DNA for the CDR3 is TGTGCCAGCAGCTTGTGGGCCCCCACAACCGGGGAGCTGTTTTTT. Translation: CASSLWAPTTGELFF.

The V and J genes are TRBV29-1 and TRBJ2-5; 7 bases fit TRBD1. V lost 6 bases and J lost 3; bases outside the gene matches: 4. CDR1 and CDR2 (germline): SQVTM, ANQGSEA. The CDR3 extends over 12 amino acids. The CDR3 region is CSVLGTEETQYF. CDR3 bases: TGCAGCGTGCTCGGGACAGAAGAGACCCAGTACTTC.

V is TRBV18 and J is TRBJ2-1, with 8 bases fitting TRBD1. Germline assignment: CDR1 KGHSH and CDR2 LQKENI. The CDR3 contains 17 residues. V lost 1 base and J lost 1; bases outside the gene matches: 6. CDR3 sequence: CASSPRQGPQSYNEQFF. The DNA of the CDR3 is TGTGCCAGCTCACCACGACAGGGGCCCCAATCCTACAATGAGCAGTTCTTC.

Comment on this clone: An end of the junction differs from the germline gene, which may be a read error. The rearrangement uses TRBV27 and TRBJ2-4; 10 positions match TRBD2. Germline V CDR1 and CDR2: MNHEY, SMNVEV (reference sequence). The CDR3 is 18 residues long. The CDR3 nucleotides are TGTGCCAGCAGTTTTTCGCTAGCGGGGGCCCTAGCCAAAAACAGTCAGTACTTC. Its translation: CASSFSLAGALAKNSQYF.

The CDR3 protein is CASSSDRGRSANEKLFF. The CDR3 region has the DNA TGTGCCAGCAGCTCCGACAGGGGGCGTTCGGCTAATGAAAAACTGTTTTTT. The genes are TRBV7-9 and TRBJ1-4; TRBD1 matches 10 bases. This CDR3 is built from 17 residues. J gave up 3 bases and V 4 bases, and 8 bases lay outside the gene matches. The V gene's germline CDR1 is SEHNR and CDR2 FQNEAQ (reference sequence).

The CDR3 region is CAISSDRMNTEAFF. CDR3 DNA sequence: TGTGCCATCAGTTCCGACAGGATGAACACTGAAGCTTTCTTT. This chain connects TRBV10-3 to TRBJ1-1; a possible D gene is TRBD1 (6 bases). The V end was cut by 5 bases, the J end by 0 bases, with 10 bases between. The germline gives CDR1 ENHRY, CDR2 SYGVKD. This CDR3 comprises 14 residues.

CDR3 sequence: CASRRDRGQPQHF. In nucleotides, the CDR3 is TGTGCCAGCAGAAGGGACAGGGGTCAGCCCCAGCATTTT. The chain employs TRBV2 and TRBJ1-5; 10 bases map to TRBD1. Losses at the gene ends were 6 bases for V and 6 bases for J; bases not matched to a gene: 2. Germline CDR1 is SNHLY and CDR2 is FYNNEI. The CDR3 has 13 residues.

V and J are TRBV7-8 and TRBJ1-6; TRBD1 agrees at 7 bases. Germline trimming cut 4 bases from V and 7 bases from J; bases unmatched to any gene: 1. The germline gives CDR1 SGHVS, CDR2 FQNEAQ. The CDR3 contains 13 residues. CDR3 region: CASSSTGNSPLHF. The CDR3 region has the DNA TGTGCCAGCAGCTCGACAGGGAATTCACCCCTCCACTTT.

The J gene is TRBJ2-7, the V gene TRBV5-1, with D perhaps matching TRBD2 (5 bases). The ends were cut back, 0 bases at V and 2 bases at J, with 12 bases in the middle. The CDR3 runs to 15 residues. Germline CDR1 is SGHRS and CDR2 is YFSETQ. CDR3 DNA: TGCGCCAGCAGCTTGGAATACGGAGGCCCCTACGAGCAGTACTTC. Its translation is CASSLEYGGPYEQYF. Variable domain in full (rest from reference TRBV5-1 and TRBJ2-7): KAGVTQTPRYLIKTRGQQVTLSCSPISGHRSVSWYQQTPGQGLQFLFEYFSETQRNKGNFPGRFSGRQFSNSRSEMNVSTLELGDSALYLCASSLEYGGPYEQYFGPGTRLTVT.

This sequence joins TRBV11-2 and TRBJ2-5, with D maybe TRBD1 (5 bases). V was clipped by 1 base and J by 1 base, with 7 bases between them. The V gene's germline CDR1 is SGHAT and CDR2 FQNNGV. The CDR3 loop spans 14 amino acids. The CDR3 nucleotides are TGTGCCAGCAGCTTAGGGGGCGTCCAAGAGACCCAGTACTTC. Translated: CASSLGGVQETQYF.

The chain links TRBV11-2 to TRBJ1-2, with D hard to call. Germline values: CDR1 SGHAT, CDR2 FQNNGV. The ends were cut back, 0 bases at V and 4 bases at J, with 9 bases in the middle. This CDR3 region has 14 residues. The CDR3 nucleotides read TGTGCCAGCAGCTTAGAACGGGGTAGCTATGGCTACACCTTC. Translated, it gives CASSLERGSYGYTF.

The chain couples TRBV5-1 to TRBJ2-7; D perhaps matches TRBD2 (5 bases). The CDR3 covers 15 residues. The germline CDR1 and CDR2 sequences are SGHRS and YFSETQ. V gave up 0 bases and J gave up 0 bases, with 10 bases separating them. CDR3 nucleotides: TGCGCCAGCAGCTTGGACCCGGGAAGCTCCTACGAGCAGTACTTC. Translation gives CASSLDPGSSYEQYF.